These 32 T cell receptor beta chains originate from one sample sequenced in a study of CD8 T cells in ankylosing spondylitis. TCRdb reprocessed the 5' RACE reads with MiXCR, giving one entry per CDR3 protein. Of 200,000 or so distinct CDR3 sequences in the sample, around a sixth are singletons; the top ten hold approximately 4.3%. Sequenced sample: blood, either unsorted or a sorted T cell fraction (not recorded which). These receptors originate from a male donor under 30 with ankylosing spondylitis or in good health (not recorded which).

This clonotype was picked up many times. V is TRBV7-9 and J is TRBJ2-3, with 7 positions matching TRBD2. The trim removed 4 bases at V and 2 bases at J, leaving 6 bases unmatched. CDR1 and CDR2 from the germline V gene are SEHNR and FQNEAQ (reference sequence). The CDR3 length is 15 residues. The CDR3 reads CASSSGTNPTDTQYF. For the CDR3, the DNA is TGTGCCAGCAGCTCCGGGACTAACCCCACAGATACGCAGTATTTT. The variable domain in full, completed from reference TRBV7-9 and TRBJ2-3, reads DTGVSQNPRHKITKRGQNVTFRCDPISEHNRLYWYRQTLGQGPEFLTYFQNEAQLEKSRLLSDRFSAERPKGSFSTLEIQRTEQGDSAMYLCASSSGTNPTDTQYFGPGTRLTVL.

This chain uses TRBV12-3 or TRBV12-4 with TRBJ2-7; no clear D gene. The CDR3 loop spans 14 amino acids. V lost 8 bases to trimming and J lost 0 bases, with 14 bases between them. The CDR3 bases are TGTGCCAGCCATGGGATCTCAAGCTCCTACGAGCAGTACTTC. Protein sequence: CASHGISSSYEQYF.

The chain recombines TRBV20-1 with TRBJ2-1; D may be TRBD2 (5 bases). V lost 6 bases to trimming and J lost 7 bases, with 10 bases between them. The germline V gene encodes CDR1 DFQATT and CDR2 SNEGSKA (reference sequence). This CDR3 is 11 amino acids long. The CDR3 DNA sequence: TGCAGTGCCCGCACTAGGAATGAGCAGTTCTTC. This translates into CSARTRNEQFF.

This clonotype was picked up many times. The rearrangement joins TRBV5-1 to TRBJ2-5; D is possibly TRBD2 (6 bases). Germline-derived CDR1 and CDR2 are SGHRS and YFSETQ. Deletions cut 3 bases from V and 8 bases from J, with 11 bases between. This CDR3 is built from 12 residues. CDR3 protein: CASSSEGFTQYF. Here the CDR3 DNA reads TGCGCCAGCAGCTCGGAGGGTTTCACCCAGTACTTC.

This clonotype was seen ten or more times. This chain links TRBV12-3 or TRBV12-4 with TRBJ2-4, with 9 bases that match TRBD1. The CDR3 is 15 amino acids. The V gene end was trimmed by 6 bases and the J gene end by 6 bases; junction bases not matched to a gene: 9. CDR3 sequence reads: CASRKTGGLGNIQYF. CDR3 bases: TGTGCCAGCAGGAAGACAGGGGGATTAGGAAACATTCAGTACTTC.

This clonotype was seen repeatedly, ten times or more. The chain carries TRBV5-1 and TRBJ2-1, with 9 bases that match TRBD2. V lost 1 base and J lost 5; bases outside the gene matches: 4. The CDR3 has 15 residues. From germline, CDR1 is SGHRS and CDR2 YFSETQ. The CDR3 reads CASSLTSGLNNEQFF. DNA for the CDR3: TGCGCCAGCAGCTTGACTAGCGGGTTGAACAATGAGCAGTTCTTC.

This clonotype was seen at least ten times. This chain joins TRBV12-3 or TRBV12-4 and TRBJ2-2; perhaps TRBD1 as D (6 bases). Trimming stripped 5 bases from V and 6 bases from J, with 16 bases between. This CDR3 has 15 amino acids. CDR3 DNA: TGTGCCAGCAGTCGGGACATTCGTAGCCCCGGGGAGCTGTTTTTT. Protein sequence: CASSRDIRSPGELFF.

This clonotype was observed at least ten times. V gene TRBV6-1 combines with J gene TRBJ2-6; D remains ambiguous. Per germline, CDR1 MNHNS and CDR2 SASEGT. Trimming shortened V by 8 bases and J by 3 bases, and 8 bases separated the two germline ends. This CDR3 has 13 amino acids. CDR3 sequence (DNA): TGTGCCAGCCGGCTAGGTGGGGCCAACGTCCTGACTTTC. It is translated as CASRLGGANVLTF.

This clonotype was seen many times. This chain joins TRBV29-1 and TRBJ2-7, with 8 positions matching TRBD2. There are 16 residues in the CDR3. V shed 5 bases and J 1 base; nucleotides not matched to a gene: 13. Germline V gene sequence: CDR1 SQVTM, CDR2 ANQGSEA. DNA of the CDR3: TGCAGCGTTTGGGTGGGGCCCGGCGGGGGGTCCTACGAGCAGTACTTC. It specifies CSVWVGPGGGSYEQYF.

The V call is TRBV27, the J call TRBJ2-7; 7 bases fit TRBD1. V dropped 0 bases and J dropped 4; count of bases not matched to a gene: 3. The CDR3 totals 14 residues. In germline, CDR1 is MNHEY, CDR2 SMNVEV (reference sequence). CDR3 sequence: CASSLSGDRYEQYV. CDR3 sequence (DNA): TGTGCCAGCAGTTTATCGGGGGACAGATACGAGCAGTACGTC.

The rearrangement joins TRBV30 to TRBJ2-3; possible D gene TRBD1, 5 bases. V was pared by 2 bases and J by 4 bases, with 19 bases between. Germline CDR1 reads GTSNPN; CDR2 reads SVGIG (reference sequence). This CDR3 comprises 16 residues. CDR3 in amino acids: CAWSSPWGEKADTQYF. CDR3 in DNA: TGTGCCTGGAGTTCTCCTTGGGGCGAGAAGGCAGATACGCAGTATTTT.

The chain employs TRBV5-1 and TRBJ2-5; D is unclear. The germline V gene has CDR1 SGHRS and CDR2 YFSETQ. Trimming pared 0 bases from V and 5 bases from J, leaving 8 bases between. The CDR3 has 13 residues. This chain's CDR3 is CASSLGNRETQYF. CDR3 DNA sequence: TGCGCCAGCAGCTTGGGAAACCGGGAGACCCAGTACTTC. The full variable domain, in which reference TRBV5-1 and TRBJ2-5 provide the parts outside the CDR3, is KAGVTQTPRYLIKTRGQQVTLSCSPISGHRSVSWYQQTPGQGLQFLFEYFSETQRNKGNFPGRFSGRQFSNSRSEMNVSTLELGDSALYLCASSLGNRETQYFGPGTRLLVL.

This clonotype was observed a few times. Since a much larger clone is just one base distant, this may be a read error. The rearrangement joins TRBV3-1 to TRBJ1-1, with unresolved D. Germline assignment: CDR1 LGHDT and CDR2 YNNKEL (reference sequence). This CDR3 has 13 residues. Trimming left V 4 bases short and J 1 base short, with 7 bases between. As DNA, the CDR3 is TGTGCCAGCAGCCCCCGGGGGAACACTGAAGCTTTCTTT. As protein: CASSPRGNTEAFF. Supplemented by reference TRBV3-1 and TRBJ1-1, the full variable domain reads DTAVSQTPKYLVTQMGNDKSIKCEQNLGHDTMYWYKQDSKKFLKIMFSYNNKELIINETVPNRFSPKSPDKAHLNLHINSLELGDSAVYFCASSPRGNTEAFFGQGTRLTVV.

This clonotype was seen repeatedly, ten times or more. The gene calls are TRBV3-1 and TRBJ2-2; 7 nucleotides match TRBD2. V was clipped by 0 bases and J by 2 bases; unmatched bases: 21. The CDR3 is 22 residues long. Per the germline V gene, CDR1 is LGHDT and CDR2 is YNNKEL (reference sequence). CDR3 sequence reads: CASSQEDRLAVKLPGNTGELFF. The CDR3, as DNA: TGTGCCAGCAGCCAAGAAGATAGGCTAGCGGTAAAACTCCCGGGAAACACCGGGGAGCTGTTTTTT.

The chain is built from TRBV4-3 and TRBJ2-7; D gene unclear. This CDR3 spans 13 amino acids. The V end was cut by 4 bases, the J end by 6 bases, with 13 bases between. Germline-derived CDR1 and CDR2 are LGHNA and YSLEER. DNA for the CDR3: TGCGCCAGCAGCCTCACGACCGGCGGCGAGCAGTACTTC. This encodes CASSLTTGGEQYF.

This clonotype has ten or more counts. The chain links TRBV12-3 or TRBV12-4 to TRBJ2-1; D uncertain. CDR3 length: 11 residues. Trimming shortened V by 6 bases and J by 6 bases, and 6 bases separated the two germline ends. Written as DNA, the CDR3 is TGTGCCAGCAGACGACCCAATGAGCAGTTCTTC. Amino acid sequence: CASRRPNEQFF.

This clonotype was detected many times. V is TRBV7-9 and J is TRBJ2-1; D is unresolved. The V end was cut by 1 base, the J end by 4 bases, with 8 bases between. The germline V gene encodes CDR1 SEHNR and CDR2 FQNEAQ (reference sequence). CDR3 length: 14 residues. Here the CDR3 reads CASSLEGRYNEQFF. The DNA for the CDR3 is TGTGCCAGCAGCTTAGAGGGCAGATACAATGAGCAGTTCTTC.

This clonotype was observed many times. This CDR3 reads CAWCPSGYNEQFF. The CDR3 DNA sequence: TGTGCCTGGTGCCCTAGCGGCTACAATGAGCAGTTCTTC. The chain employs TRBV30 and TRBJ2-1; 7 positions agree with TRBD2. The CDR3 length is 13 residues. The germline V gene encodes CDR1 GTSNPN and CDR2 SVGIG (reference sequence). Trimming at V came to 5 bases and at J to 3 bases, leaving 4 bases not matched to a gene.

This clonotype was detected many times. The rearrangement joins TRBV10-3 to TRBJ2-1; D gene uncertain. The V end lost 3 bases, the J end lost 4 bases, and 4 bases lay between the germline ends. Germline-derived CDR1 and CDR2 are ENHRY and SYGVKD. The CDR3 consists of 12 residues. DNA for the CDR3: TGTGCCATCAGTGACTCGTACAATGAGCAGTTCTTC. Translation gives CAISDSYNEQFF.

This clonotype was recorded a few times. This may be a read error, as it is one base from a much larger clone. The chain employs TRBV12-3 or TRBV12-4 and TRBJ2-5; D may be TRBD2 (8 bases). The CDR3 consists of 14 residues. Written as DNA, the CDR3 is TGTGTCAGCAGTATTAAACGGGAGGGGGCGACCCAGTACTTC. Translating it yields CVSSIKREGATQYF.

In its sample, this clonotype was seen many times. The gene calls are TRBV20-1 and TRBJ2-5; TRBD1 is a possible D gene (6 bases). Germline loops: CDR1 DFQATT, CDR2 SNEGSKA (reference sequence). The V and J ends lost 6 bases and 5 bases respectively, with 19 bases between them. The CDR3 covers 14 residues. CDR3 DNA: TGCAGTGCCCCGAAACAGGGAACTTTCGAGACCCAGTACTTC. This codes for CSAPKQGTFETQYF.

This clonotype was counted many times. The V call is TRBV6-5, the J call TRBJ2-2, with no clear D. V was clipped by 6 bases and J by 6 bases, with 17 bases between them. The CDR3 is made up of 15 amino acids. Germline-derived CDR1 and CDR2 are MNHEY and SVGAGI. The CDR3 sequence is CASSLLTVRSGELFF. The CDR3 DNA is TGTGCCAGCAGCCTATTGACTGTAAGGTCCGGGGAGCTGTTTTTT.

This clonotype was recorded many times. The CDR3 sequence is CASSPGRQDTQYF. CDR3 bases: TGTGCCAGCTCACCCGGGAGACAAGATACGCAGTATTTT. The V and J genes are TRBV18 and TRBJ2-3; tentatively, D is TRBD2 (6 bases). The CDR3 covers 13 residues. V dropped 3 bases and J dropped 5 bases, with 9 bases sitting between them. The germline CDR1 and CDR2 sequences are KGHSH and LQKENI.

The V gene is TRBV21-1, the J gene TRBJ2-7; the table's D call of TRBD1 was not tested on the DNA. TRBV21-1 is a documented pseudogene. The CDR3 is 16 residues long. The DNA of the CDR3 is TGTGCCAGCAGCAAAGCGGCCCACAGGGGACGAGGGGAGCAGTACGTC. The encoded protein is CASSKAAHRGRGEQYV.

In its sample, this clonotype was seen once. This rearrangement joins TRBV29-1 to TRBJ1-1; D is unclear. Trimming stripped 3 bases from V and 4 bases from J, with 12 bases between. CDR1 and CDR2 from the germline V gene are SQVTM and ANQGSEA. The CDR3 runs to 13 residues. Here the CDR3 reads CSVEAGPGTEAFF. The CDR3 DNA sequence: TGCAGCGTTGAGGCCGGGCCTGGCACTGAAGCTTTCTTT.

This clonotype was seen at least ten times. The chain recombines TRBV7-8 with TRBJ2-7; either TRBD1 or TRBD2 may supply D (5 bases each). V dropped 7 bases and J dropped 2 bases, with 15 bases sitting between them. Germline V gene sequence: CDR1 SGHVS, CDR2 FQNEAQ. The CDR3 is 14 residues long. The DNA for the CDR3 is TGTGCCAGCAATCTGGGACCTACCCCCTACGAGCAGTACTTC. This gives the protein CASNLGPTPYEQYF.

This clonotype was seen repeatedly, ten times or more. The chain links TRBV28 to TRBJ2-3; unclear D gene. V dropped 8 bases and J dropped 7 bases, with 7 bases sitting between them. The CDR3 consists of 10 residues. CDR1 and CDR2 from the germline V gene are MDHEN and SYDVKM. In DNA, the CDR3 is TGTGCCAGCGGTGTATATACGCAGTATTTT. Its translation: CASGVYTQYF.

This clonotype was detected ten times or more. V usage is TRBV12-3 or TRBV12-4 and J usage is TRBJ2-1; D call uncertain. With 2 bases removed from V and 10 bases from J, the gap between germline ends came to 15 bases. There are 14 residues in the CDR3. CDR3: CASSLSTGWREQFF. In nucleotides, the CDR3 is TGTGCCAGCAGTTTAAGTACCGGGTGGCGCGAGCAGTTCTTC.

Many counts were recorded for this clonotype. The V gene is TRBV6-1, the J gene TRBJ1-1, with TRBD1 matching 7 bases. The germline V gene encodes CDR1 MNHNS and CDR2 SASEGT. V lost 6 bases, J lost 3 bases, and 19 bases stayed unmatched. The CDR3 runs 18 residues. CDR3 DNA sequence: TGTGCCAGCAGAGCATTTCCGGGACAGCCTTCCCGGGACACTGAAGCTTTCTTT. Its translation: CASRAFPGQPSRDTEAFF.

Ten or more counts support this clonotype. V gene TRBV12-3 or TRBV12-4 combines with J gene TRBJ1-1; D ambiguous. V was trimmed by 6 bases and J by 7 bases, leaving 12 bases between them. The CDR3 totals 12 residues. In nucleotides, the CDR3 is TGTGCCAGCAGACTCTACAGAGATGAAGCTTTCTTT. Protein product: CASRLYRDEAFF.

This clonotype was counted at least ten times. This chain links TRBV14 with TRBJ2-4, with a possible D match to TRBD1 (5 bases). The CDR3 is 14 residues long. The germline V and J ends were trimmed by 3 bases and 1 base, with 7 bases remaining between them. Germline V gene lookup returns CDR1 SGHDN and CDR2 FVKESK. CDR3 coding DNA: TGTGCCAGCAGCCACAGGGTTGCCAAAAACATTCAGTACTTC. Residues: CASSHRVAKNIQYF.

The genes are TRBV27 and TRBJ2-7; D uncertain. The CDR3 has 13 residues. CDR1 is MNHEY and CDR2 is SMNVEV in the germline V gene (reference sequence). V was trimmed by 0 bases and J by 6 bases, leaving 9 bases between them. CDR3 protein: CASSLSGATEQYF. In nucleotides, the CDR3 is TGTGCCAGCAGTTTATCTGGTGCGACCGAGCAGTACTTC.